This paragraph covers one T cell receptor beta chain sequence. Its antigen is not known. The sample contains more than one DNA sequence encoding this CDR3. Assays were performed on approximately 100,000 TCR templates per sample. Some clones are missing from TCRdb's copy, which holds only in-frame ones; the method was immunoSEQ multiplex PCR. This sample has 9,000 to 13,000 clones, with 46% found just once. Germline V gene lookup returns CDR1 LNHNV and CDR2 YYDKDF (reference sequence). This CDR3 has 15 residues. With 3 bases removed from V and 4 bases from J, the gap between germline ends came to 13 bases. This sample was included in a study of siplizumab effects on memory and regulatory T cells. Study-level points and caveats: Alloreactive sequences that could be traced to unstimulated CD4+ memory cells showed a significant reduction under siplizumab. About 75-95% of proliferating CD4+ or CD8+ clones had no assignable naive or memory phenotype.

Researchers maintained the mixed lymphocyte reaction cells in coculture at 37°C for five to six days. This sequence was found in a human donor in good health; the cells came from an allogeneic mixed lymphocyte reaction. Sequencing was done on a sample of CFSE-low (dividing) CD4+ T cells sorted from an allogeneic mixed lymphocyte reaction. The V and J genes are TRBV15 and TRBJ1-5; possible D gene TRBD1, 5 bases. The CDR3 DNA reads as TGTGCCACCAGCAGGGGAGACAGATCAAATCAGCCCCAGCATTTT. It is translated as CATSRGDRSNQPQHF.